This is a list of T cell receptor beta chains from one sample in a study of cytomegalovirus exposure and HLA in healthy donors. Assay used: immunoSEQ multiplex PCR; TCRdb lists only in-frame clones, some missing. Of some 180,000 clones in the sample, about 89% are singletons; the top ten hold 6% to 8%. The sequencing input was PBMCs. The receptors originated from a man aged 25-45 years in good health and CMV-seropositive. The CDR3 runs from the conserved cysteine through the conserved F or W. Fields, in order: D gene, V gene, J gene, CDR3 protein. A D gene is named only where the DNA matches it firmly.

TRBD1	TRBV7-3	TRBJ2-1	CASSPTGANNEQFF
.	TRBV4-1	TRBJ1-1	CASSQRGYSEAFF
.	TRBV7-3	TRBJ1-1	CASSLEGVTEAFF
TRBD2	TRBV7-2	TRBJ2-7	CASSPNGSGLAGGFEQYF
.	TRBV7-9	TRBJ2-5	CASSLVQWETQYF
.	TRBV27	TRBJ2-1	CASSPGTRGNEQFF
.	TRBV9	TRBJ2-3	CASSALPGTSGTDTQYF
.	TRBV7-2	TRBJ2-3	CASSLGVNTDTQYF
.	TRBV2	TRBJ2-3	CATKNTGYATDTQYF
.	TRBV5-4	TRBJ1-2	CASSLAGAGGYTF
.	TRBV7-2	TRBJ1-1	CASSRGRENTEAFF
TRBD2	TRBV29-1	TRBJ2-1	CSVYGTSGTREQFF
.	TRBV30	TRBJ1-2	CAWSVWMGGTAYGYTF
.	TRBV9	TRBJ2-7	CASSVGEAVYEQYF